The entry below gives a single T cell receptor beta chain sequence along with its context. The protocol was immunoSEQ multiplex PCR, while the TCRdb copy is restricted to in-frame clones and leaves out a portion. This table holds some 28,000 clones, about 80% found once. This record belongs to a study of early stage breast cancer tumors. With 6 bases removed from V and 2 bases from J, the gap between germline ends came to 13 bases. Germline CDR1 is KGHSH and CDR2 is LQKENI. CDR3 length: 14 residues. The sample taken for sequencing was blood. The sequence came from a person aged 55 to 70 with breast cancer. The chain is built from TRBV18 and TRBJ1-1, with unresolved D. CDR3 coding DNA: TGTGCCAGCTCTCTAATGGAGATTAACACTGAAGCTTTCTTT. Its protein product is CASSLMEINTEAFF. The full variable domain, in which reference TRBV18 and TRBJ1-1 provide the parts outside the CDR3, is NAGVMQNPRHLVRRRGQEARLRCSPMKGHSHVYWYRQLPEEGLKFMVYLQKENIIDESGMPKERFSAEFPKEGPSILRIQQVVRGDSAAYFCASSLMEINTEAFFGQGTRLTVV.